Reported below is one T cell receptor beta chain. The sample originates from a study of blood T cell repertoires in COVID-19. Study-level information: Researchers got acute and convalescent COVID-19 samples from the United States, Italy and Spain. Sources were T cells, B-cell-depleted T cells, or PBMCs; the material itself was cDNA or gDNA.

CDR1 and CDR2 (germline): LNHDA, SQIVND (reference sequence). V was pared by 1 base and J by 8 bases, with 14 bases between. This CDR3 has 14 amino acids. Under the authors' procedure: Nucleated cell number was recorded as an estimate derived from reference gene primer amplification. TCRdb keeps only in-frame clones here, not all; method: immunoSEQ multiplex PCR. V and J calls and clone size are copied from that table; D and trimming were computed from the DNA. In the table there are around 120,000 clones, approximately 80% of which are singletons. The chain couples TRBV19 to TRBJ1-2; weak D call: TRBD1 (5 bases). This TCR derives from a man aged 65 to 79 with active or convalescent COVID-19. The specimen was peripheral blood. The DNA for the CDR3 is TGTGCCAGTAGTATAGGGACATCCGAACGGGGCTACACCTTC. As protein: CASSIGTSERGYTF.